This entry concerns a single T cell receptor beta chain. In the original workflow: Amplification of reference gene primers was used by the study to estimate nucleated cell counts. Assay used: immunoSEQ multiplex PCR; TCRdb lists only in-frame clones, some missing. V and J calls and clone size follow that table, whereas D and trimming were derived from the DNA. The sample holds 300,000 to 350,000 clones, approximately 86% seen once. These data are taken from a study of blood T cell repertoires in COVID-19. At the level of the study: COVID-19 samples, acute and convalescent, were from the United States, Italy and Spain. PBMCs, B-cell-depleted T cells, or T cells were the source of the cDNA or gDNA that made up the material.

This CDR3 has 18 amino acids. The germline V and J ends were trimmed by 3 bases and 0 bases, with 18 bases remaining between them. Looked up from germline, CDR1 is LNHDA and CDR2 is SQIVND (reference sequence). The material sequenced was peripheral blood. This clonotype originated in a man between 25 and 39 years old with COVID-19, enrolled during active disease. V is TRBV19 and J is TRBJ2-1, with a tentative D call TRBD1 (9 bases). CDR3: CASSIIGRGQGSYNEQFF. For the CDR3, the DNA is TGTGCCAGTAGTATTATCGGGAGGGGACAGGGCTCCTACAATGAGCAGTTCTTC.